The T cell receptor beta chain under discussion was sequenced for a study of vaccination effects on CD4 cells after COVID-19. General study points: Clones from infection and from vaccination both contracted markedly late after vaccination. For convalescents, most of the spike-reactive clones seen post-vaccine were new vaccine-induced clones.

Some clones are missing from TCRdb's copy, which holds only in-frame ones; the method was immunoSEQ multiplex PCR. The sample includes about 45,000 clones, 75% of them seen just once. Antigen-specific CD4+ T cells were first expanded with viral peptide pools by the ViraFEST assay and only then sequenced. The culture ran for 10 days, and then CD4+ T cells were isolated. It was between March and December 2020 that the person had a SARS-CoV-2 infection confirmed by PCR. Concerning this clone: Its target is not known.

V was pared by 2 bases and J by 0 bases, with 1 base of the junction left unmatched. Germline-derived CDR1 and CDR2 are SGHTA and FQGTGA. The CDR3 runs to 16 residues. The source was CD4+ T cells from PBMCs cultured with a peptide pool, collected before COVID-19 vaccination. V usage is TRBV7-3 and J usage is TRBJ2-3, with 11 bases that match TRBD1. The TCR was taken from a human donor who had a prior SARS-CoV-2 infection. The CDR3: CASSLGTGGSTDTQYF. The CDR3 nucleotides read TGTGCCAGCAGCTTAGGGACAGGGGGAAGCACAGATACGCAGTATTTT.